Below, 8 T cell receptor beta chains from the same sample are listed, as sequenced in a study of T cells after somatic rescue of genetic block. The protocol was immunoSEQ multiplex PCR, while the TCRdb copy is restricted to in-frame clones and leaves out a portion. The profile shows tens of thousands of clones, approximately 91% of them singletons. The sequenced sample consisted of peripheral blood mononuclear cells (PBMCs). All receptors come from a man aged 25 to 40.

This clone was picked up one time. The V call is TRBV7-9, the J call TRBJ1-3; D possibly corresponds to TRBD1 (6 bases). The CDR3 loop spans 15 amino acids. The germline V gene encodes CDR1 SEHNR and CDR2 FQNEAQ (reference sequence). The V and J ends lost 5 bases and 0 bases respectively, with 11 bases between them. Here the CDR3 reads CASSLTGDSGNTIYF. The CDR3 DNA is TGTGCCAGCAGCCTGACAGGAGACTCTGGAAACACCATATATTTT.

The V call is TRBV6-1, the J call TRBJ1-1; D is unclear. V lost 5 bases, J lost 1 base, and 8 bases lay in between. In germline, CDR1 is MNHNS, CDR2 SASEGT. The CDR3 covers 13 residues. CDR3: CASSLKQNTEAFF. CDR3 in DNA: TGTGCCAGCAGTTTAAAACAGAACACTGAAGCTTTCTTT.

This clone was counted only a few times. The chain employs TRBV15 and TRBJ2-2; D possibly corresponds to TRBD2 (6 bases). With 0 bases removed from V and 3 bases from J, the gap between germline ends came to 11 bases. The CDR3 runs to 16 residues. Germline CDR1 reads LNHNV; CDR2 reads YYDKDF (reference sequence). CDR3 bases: TGTGCCACCAGCAGAGATCGGGGACTTGACACCGGGGAGCTGTTTTTT. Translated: CATSRDRGLDTGELFF.

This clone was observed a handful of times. CDR3 sequence reads: CAISGGTGGHEQYF. Written as DNA, the CDR3 is TGTGCCATCAGTGGGGGGACAGGGGGCCACGAGCAGTACTTC. The rearrangement links TRBV10-3 to TRBJ2-7, with 12 bases lining up with TRBD1. Germline V gene lookup returns CDR1 ENHRY and CDR2 SYGVKD. The CDR3 contains 14 residues. V shed 4 bases and J 5 bases; nucleotides not matched to a gene: 3.

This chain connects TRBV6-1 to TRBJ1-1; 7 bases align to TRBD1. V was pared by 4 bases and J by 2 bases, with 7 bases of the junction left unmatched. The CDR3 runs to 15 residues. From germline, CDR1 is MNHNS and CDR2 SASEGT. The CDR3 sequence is CASSVRGQLNTEAFF. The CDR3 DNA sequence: TGTGCCAGCAGTGTAAGGGGACAGCTTAACACTGAAGCTTTCTTT.

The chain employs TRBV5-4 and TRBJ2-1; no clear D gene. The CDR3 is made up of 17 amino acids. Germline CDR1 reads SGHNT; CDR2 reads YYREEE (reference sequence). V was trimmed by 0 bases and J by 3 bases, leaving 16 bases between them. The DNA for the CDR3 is TGTGCCAGCAGCTTGGGGCTGGACGGATTCGTCTACAATGAGCAGTTCTTC. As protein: CASSLGLDGFVYNEQFF. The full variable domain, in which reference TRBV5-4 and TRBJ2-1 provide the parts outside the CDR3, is ETGVTQSPTHLIKTRGQQVTLRCSSQSGHNTVSWYQQALGQGPQFIFQYYREEENGRGNFPPRFSGLQFPNYSSELNVNALELDDSALYLCASSLGLDGFVYNEQFFGPGTRLTVL.

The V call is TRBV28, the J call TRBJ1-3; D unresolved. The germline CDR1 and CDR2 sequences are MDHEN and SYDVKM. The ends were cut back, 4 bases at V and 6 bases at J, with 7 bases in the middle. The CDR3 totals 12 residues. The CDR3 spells CASSSLTNTIYF. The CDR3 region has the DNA TGTGCCAGCAGTTCGCTCACAAACACCATATATTTT.

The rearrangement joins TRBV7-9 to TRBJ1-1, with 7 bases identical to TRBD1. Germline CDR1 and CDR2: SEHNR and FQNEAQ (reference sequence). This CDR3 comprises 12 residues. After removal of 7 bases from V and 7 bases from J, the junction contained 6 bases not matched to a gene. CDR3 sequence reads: CASTGDRFEAFF. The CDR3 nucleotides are TGTGCCAGCACCGGGGACAGATTTGAAGCTTTCTTT.